This T cell receptor (beta chain) was recorded in a study of blood T cell repertoires in COVID-19. Study context: The origin of the acute and convalescent COVID-19 samples was the United States, Italy and Spain.

About this clone itself: Other DNA sequences in the sample encode the same CDR3.

Generated by immunoSEQ multiplex PCR, the TCRdb table keeps only in-frame clones and is missing some. This sample has under 150,000 clones, with 75% to 90% found just once. Adults between about 18 and 95 years of age took part from some 25 US areas. Sequences were obtained from PBMCs or T cells enriched from blood (not recorded which). The TCR originated in a young man who had recovered from COVID-19.

CDR3 in DNA: TGTGCCAGCAGGGGCGAGAGCAATCAGCCCCAGCATTTT. Protein sequence: CASRGESNQPQHF. The chain couples TRBV2 to TRBJ1-5; D unresolved. Germline V lookup: CDR1 SNHLY, CDR2 FYNNEI. V dropped 6 bases and J dropped 1 base, with 7 bases sitting between them. The CDR3 loop spans 13 amino acids.